This T cell receptor beta chain was observed in a study of beta chain features in type 1 diabetes. Study background: Healthy donors and patients showed comparable age, gender and cell yields.

Looked up from germline, CDR1 is MNHNY and CDR2 is SVGAGI (reference sequence). Trimming took off 7 bases at V and 6 bases at J, with 16 bases between the two ends. The CDR3 is made up of 13 amino acids. Study-wide findings and caveats: Within the patient group, naive, central memory and Treg TCRB repertoires appeared more similar to each other than within healthy donors. In all four CD4+ subsets, TCRB CDR3 length was significantly, moderately reduced in type 1 diabetes.

The single heparinised draw taken from each donor contained roughly 110 mL of blood on average. Turning to this clone: The antigen is not known.

The entirety of the isolated RNA underwent reverse transcription, so expressed TCRB transcripts were sequenced. Regulatory, naive and central memory T cell samples averaged roughly 4 million reads. Here immunoSEQ multiplex PCR was the method, and the copy in TCRdb shows in-frame clones only, minus some. Seen here are more than 250,000 clones, around 20% observed once, and the top ten hold less than 0.03%. Sample: naive CD4+ T cells from blood. This sequence was found in a woman aged 40 to 50 with type 1 diabetes. The chain has TRBV6-6 and TRBJ2-7, with D hard to call. The CDR3 is CASTSESLGEQYF. As DNA, the CDR3 is TGTGCCAGCACATCCGAGTCTCTCGGCGAGCAGTACTTC.